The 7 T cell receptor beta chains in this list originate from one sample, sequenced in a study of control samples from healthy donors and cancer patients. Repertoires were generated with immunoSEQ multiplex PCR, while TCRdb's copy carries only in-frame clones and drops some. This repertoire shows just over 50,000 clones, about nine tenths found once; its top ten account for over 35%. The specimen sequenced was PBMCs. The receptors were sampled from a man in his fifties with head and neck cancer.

The CDR3 loop is CASCSDRADYEQYF. In nucleotides, the CDR3 is TGTGCCAGCTGCTCCGACAGGGCTGACTACGAGCAGTACTTC. V is TRBV6-5 and J is TRBJ2-7; 7 bases align to TRBD1. This CDR3 region has 14 residues. V was pared by 8 bases and J by 3 bases, with 10 bases of the junction left unmatched. Germline loops: CDR1 MNHEY, CDR2 SVGAGI.

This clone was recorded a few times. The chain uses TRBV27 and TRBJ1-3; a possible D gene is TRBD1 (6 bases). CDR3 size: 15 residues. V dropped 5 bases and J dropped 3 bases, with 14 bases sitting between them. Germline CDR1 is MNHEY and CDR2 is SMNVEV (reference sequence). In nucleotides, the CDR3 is TGTGCCAGCAGTGCCTTACAGGGTCGTGGAAACACCATATATTTT. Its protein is CASSALQGRGNTIYF.

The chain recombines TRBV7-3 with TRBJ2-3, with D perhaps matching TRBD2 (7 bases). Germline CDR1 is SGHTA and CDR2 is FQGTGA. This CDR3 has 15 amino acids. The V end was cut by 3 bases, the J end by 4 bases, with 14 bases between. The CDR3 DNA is TGTGCCAGCAGCTTGGCGGGGGCAGGCCCAGATACGCAGTATTTT. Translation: CASSLAGAGPDTQYF. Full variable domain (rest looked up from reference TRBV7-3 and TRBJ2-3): GAGVSQTPSNKVTEKGKYVELRCDPISGHTALYWYRQSLGQGPEFLIYFQGTGAADDSGLPNDRFFAVRPEGSVSTLKIQRTERGDSAVYLCASSLAGAGPDTQYFGPGTRLTVL.

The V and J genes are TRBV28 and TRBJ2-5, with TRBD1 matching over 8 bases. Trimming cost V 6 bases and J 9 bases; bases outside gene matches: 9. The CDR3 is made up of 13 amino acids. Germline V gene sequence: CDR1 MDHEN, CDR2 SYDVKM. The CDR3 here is CASRPTGARAQYF. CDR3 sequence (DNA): TGTGCCAGCAGACCGACAGGGGCCCGGGCCCAGTACTTC.

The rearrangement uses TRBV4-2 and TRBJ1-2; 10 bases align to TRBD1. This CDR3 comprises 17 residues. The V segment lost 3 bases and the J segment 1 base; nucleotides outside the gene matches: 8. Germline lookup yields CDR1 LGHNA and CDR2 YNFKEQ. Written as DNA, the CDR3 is TGTGCCAGCAGCCAGAGAGCCGGGACAGGGGATAACTATGGCTACACCTTC. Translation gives CASSQRAGTGDNYGYTF.

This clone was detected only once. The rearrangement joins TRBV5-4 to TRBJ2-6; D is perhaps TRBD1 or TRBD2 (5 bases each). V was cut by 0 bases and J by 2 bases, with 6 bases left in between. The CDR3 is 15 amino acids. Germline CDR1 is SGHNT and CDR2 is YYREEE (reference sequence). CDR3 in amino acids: CASSLVGAGANVLTF. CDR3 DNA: TGTGCCAGCAGCTTGGTGGGGGCTGGGGCCAACGTCCTGACTTTC.

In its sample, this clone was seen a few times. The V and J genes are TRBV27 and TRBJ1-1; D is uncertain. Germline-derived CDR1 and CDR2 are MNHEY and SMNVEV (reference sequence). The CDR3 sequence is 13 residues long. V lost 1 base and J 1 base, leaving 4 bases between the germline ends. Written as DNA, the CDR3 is TGTGCCAGCAGTTTATTTCAGAACACTGAAGCTTTCTTT. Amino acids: CASSLFQNTEAFF.